Sequencing of this TCR beta chain was carried out in a study of blood T cell repertoires in COVID-19. The CDR3 has 13 amino acids. V dropped 0 bases and J dropped 7 bases, with 7 bases sitting between them. The germline gives CDR1 SGHRS, CDR2 YFSETQ. Here immunoSEQ multiplex PCR was the method, and the copy in TCRdb shows in-frame clones only, minus some. The data contain under 250,000 clones, approximately 90% of them singletons. Cohort 3 donors counted as recovered after two negative PCRs, clearance, or resolved symptoms. The sequenced material came from PBMCs or T cells enriched from blood (not recorded which). The chain carries TRBV5-1 and TRBJ2-2; the D gene is possibly TRBD1 (5 bases). This sequence was found in a man aged 40-50 years who had recovered from COVID-19. The CDR3 region is CASSLGTGGELFF. The DNA for the CDR3 is TGCGCCAGCAGCTTGGGTACAGGCGGGGAGCTGTTTTTT.